The present TCR beta chain was sequenced within a study of blood T cell repertoires in COVID-19 (dated by TCRdb to about 2020). In terms of the full investigation: Collaborator samples came from the United States, Italy and Spain and covered acute and convalescent phases of COVID-19. The samples were drawn from the first 160 participants of the ongoing ImmuneRACE study and from about 1,200 subjects provided by 6 global collaborators. The material from the prospective study consisted of cDNA or gDNA derived from T cells, B-cell-depleted T cells, or PBMCs. Subjects who had been exposed to COVID-19, were actively infected with it, or had recovered from it provided the deeply sampled blood TCRbeta repertoires that made up the dataset. Where available, HLA class I and class II types were taken from metadata supplied by the sample provider and were not determined by assay-based typing. Nearly every sample came with metadata listing a de-identified subject ID, COVID-19 status, age in years and sex. The repertoires were made available in a free public database intended to serve as a resource for research on the immune response to SARS-CoV-2.

What the study reported, not specific to this receptor: How much clinical and demographic metadata was included differed by source and by participant, and the metadata was provided uncurated.

Regarding this clone: This clone's antigen is unknown. No per-base quality is available; no much larger clone lies one base away.

The CDR3 starts with the cysteine, ends with the phenylalanine, and has 12 residues. Just the 36-base CDR3 DNA is kept, in frame starting at base 1. Between the V and J ends, shortened by 4 bases and 8 bases respectively, the junction contains 12 bases. CDR1 and CDR2 (SGHRS, YFSETQ) derive from the germline V gene. The immunoSEQ Assay, a bias-controlled multiplex PCR, was used to amplify TCRbeta CDR3 regions from genomic DNA. The source study handled its data this way. The number of nucleated cells in each sample was estimated from the amplification of reference gene primers within the assay. To quantify the absolute abundance of each unique TCRbeta CDR3 rearrangement, sequence reads were collapsed and filtered. For each sample, productive Simpson clonality was calculated as the square root of Simpson's diversity index over productive rearrangements. TCRdb mirrors the immuneACCESS table, restricted to in-frame sequences. Some clones are absent from its copies; in checked studies, under half trace to an unresolved V gene, and the reason for the others is unknown. The V and J calls and clone size are taken from that table; D and trimming were inferred from the DNA. The sample yields just over 300,000 clones; roughly nine tenths were counted once. Clones ranked in the top ten supply about 2% of the sample.

One collaborating source in Seattle enrolled patients while the patients were actively infected and followed the patients over time throughout the course of disease. Each collaborating institution followed its own protocols to collect whole blood in K2EDTA tubes. Collaborator samples were shipped for TCRbeta analysis as frozen whole blood, isolated PBMCs, or DNA extracted from either sample type. This clonotype was sampled from a woman in her twenties or thirties with COVID-19, enrolled during active disease. The chain is made from TRBV5-1 and TRBJ1-2, with no D gene named confidently. The source material was peripheral blood. The CDR3 reads as follows: CASSPIEGGYTF. The DNA is TGCGCCAGCAGCCCTATAGAGGGCGGCTACACCTTC.